The clone carrying this TCR beta chain was detected a few times. The target antigen is unknown. The data originate from a study of T cells after yellow fever vaccination. General study points: Shared CD4/CD8 clonotypes were a small share, likely from convergent recombination. Most clones from primary vaccination were detected again post-booster (around 96% CD4, roughly 91% CD8).

The 5'RACE template-switching step produced TCR cDNA and added a universal primer site and UMIs. Each CDR3 protein is one row after TCRdb ran MiXCR on the 5' RACE reads. In the table there are 400,000 to 450,000 distinct CDR3 sequences, around a sixth of which are singletons. The sequencing here drew on PBMCs, taken before the yellow fever booster vaccination. The clonotype comes from a man between 18 and 35 years old who received the YFV17D yellow fever vaccine.

The CDR3 loop is CASSRPGARFF. CDR3 bases: TGTGCCAGCAGCCGTCCGGGGGCGCGGTTCTTC. The chain uses TRBV11-2 and TRBJ2-1; the D call may be TRBD1 or TRBD2 (6 bases each). This CDR3 comprises 11 residues. V was pared by 5 bases and J by 15 bases, with 14 bases between. Germline V gene lookup returns CDR1 SGHAT and CDR2 FQNNGV.